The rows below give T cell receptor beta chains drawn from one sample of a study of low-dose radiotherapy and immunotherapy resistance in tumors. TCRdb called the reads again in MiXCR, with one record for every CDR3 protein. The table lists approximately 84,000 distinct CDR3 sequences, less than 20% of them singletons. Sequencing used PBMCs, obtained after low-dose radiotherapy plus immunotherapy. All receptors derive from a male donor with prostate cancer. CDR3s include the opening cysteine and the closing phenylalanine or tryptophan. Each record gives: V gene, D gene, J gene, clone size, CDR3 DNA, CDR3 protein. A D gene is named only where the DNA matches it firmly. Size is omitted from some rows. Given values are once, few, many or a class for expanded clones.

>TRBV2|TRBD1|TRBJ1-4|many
TGTGCCAGCAGTGGACAGGGAGGGGGAGAAAAACTGTTTTTT
CASSGQGGGEKLFF
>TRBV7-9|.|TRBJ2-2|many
TGTGCCAGCAGGCCGGGGGCGTCGAACACCGGGGAGCTGTTTTTT
CASRPGASNTGELFF
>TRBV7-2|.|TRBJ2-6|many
TGTGCCAGCAGCTTAGAATGGAGAGGGTCTGGGGCCAACGTCCTGACTTTC
CASSLEWRGSGANVLTF
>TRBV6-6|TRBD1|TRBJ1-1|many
TGTGCCAGCCACCGGGGTCCACAGGGGGCCACTGAAGCTTTCTTT
CASHRGPQGATEAFF
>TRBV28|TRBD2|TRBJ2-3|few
TGTGCCAGCTTTGGCGGTAGCGGGCCCACAGATACGCAGTATTTT
CASFGGSGPTDTQYF
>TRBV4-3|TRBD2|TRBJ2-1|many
TGCGCCAGCAGCCAATCTAGCGGGAGTTTTGATGAGCAGTTCTTC
CASSQSSGSFDEQFF
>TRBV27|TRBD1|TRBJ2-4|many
TGTGCCAGCAGTTTATCGCCGATTGGGACAGGGGTGAAAAACATTCAGTACTTC
CASSLSPIGTGVKNIQYF
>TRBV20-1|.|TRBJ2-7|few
TGCAGTGCTAGATTCGGGACGAAGGCTGAGCAGTACTTC
CSARFGTKAEQYF
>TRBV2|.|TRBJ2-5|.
TGTGCCAGCAGGAGTAGCGATTCCAAAGGGGAGACCCAGTACTTC
CASRSSDSKGETQYF
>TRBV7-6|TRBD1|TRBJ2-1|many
TGTGCCAGCAGCTCTACAGGGGGGCTTTACAATGAGCAGTTCTTC
CASSSTGGLYNEQFF
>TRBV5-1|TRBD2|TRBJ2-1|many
TGCGCCAGCAGGGAAGCGGGAGAGTACAATGAGCAGTTCTTC
CASREAGEYNEQFF
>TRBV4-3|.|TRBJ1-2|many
TGCGCCAGCAGCCAAGATGCCGGGAATGCCTATGGCTACACCTTC
CASSQDAGNAYGYTF
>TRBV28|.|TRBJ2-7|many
TGTGCCAGCAGTTCCTGGGGGGGGGGGCGCGAGACCGAGCAGTACTTC
CASSSWGGGRETEQYF
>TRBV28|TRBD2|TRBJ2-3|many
TGTGCCAGCAGTTCGAGAAGCGACTGGACTAGCGGGAGGAAAGGGACAGATACGCAGTATTTT
CASSSRSDWTSGRKGTDTQYF
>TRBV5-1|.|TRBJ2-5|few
TGCGCCAGCAGCTTGTCGGGTATCGGTGAGACCCAGTACTTC
CASSLSGIGETQYF
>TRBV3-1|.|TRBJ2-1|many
TGTGCCAGCAGCTGGAGGGGGCAGGACAATGAGCAGTTCTTC
CASSWRGQDNEQFF
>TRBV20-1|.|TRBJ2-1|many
TGCAGTGCGGACCGGGACTCAGCCTACAATGAGCAGTTCTTC
CSADRDSAYNEQFF
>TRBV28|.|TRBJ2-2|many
TGTGCCAGCAGTTTGAACAGGGTGCTCACCGGGGAGCTGTTTTTT
CASSLNRVLTGELFF